The 23 T cell receptor beta chains below were found in one sample sequenced in a study of T cell responses to AZD1222 COVID-19 vaccine (dated by TCRdb to the early 2020s). Interpreted using the paper, the time point label stands for: baseline before first vaccination. The method was the immunoSEQ multiplex PCR assay. The clones in this table, taken by TCRdb from immuneACCESS, are in-frame only. Not every clone is retained; where verified, under half of the shortfall comes from an unresolved V gene, and the cause of the rest is unknown. Counted in this sample were some 130,000 clones; approximately 90% of them appeared once. The ten largest clonotypes hold approximately 6% of the sample. The sequencing here drew on peripheral blood, taken on day 0 of AZD1222 vaccination. These receptor sequences come from an adult in good health.

The chain couples TRBV30 to TRBJ1-5; D not certain. Germline values: CDR1 GTSNPN, CDR2 SVGIG (reference sequence). Trimming took 3 bases from V and 6 from J, leaving 12 bases between them. The CDR3 spans 13 residues. The CDR3 nucleotides read TGTGCCTGGAGCCCCGGCCAAGTTCAGCCCCAGCATTTT. Protein product: CAWSPGQVQPQHF.

J is TRBJ2-1 and V is TRBV2; either TRBD1 or TRBD2 may fit D (5 bases each). The CDR3 totals 13 residues. The V end lost 5 bases, the J end lost 5 bases, and 10 bases lay between the germline ends. CDR1 and CDR2 from the germline V gene are SNHLY and FYNNEI. The CDR3, as DNA: TGTGCCAGCAGTCGGGACGGAGACAATGAGCAGTTCTTC. Amino acids: CASSRDGDNEQFF.

The chain is built from TRBV5-4 and TRBJ1-1, with D tentatively TRBD1 (6 bases). Germline CDR1 and CDR2: SGHNT and YYREEE (reference sequence). The CDR3 extends over 16 amino acids. V dropped 6 bases and J dropped 3 bases, with 21 bases sitting between them. The CDR3 DNA sequence: TGTGCCAGCACCATTAAGAATCGACAGGTTCACACTGAAGCTTTCTTT. Translating gives CASTIKNRQVHTEAFF.

Here the CDR3 reads CASSPLATPDTQYF. The CDR3 DNA sequence: TGTGCCAGCTCTCCGCTAGCGACTCCAGATACGCAGTATTTT. The rearrangement uses TRBV18 and TRBJ2-3; maybe TRBD2 (6 bases). Per germline, CDR1 KGHSH and CDR2 LQKENI. There are 14 residues in the CDR3. Trimming took off 6 bases at V and 4 bases at J, with 14 bases between the two ends.

The rearrangement links TRBV19 to TRBJ2-6, with a possible D match to TRBD2 (6 bases). Trimming removed 5 bases from V and 2 bases from J, with 22 bases in between. The CDR3 is 19 amino acids. Germline lookup yields CDR1 LNHDA and CDR2 SQIVND (reference sequence). CDR3 residues: CASSPTGDGTKAGANVLTF. In nucleotides, the CDR3 is TGTGCCAGTAGTCCTACGGGGGACGGAACAAAAGCTGGGGCCAACGTCCTGACTTTC. Based on the CDR3 plus reference TRBV19 and TRBJ2-6, the full variable domain is DGGITQSPKYLFRKEGQNVTLSCEQNLNHDAMYWYRQDPGQGLRLIYYSQIVNDFQKGDIAEGYSVSREKKESFPLTVTSAQKNPTAFYLCASSPTGDGTKAGANVLTFGAGSRLTVL.

The rearrangement joins TRBV7-2 to TRBJ1-6, with 8 bases matching TRBD1. Germline V gene data show CDR1 as SGHTA and CDR2 as FQGNSA. CDR3 length equals 17 residues. With V trimmed by 0 bases and J by 7 bases, 8 bases remained unmatched. The CDR3 sequence is CASSLARPRQGNSPLHF. CDR3 nucleotide sequence: TGTGCCAGCAGCTTAGCCCGCCCCCGACAGGGGAATTCACCCCTCCACTTT.

This chain links TRBV28 with TRBJ2-1; D may match TRBD1 or TRBD2 (6 bases each). V was pared by 3 bases and J by 8 bases, with 17 bases between. The CDR3 has 15 amino acids. From germline, CDR1 is MDHEN and CDR2 SYDVKM. CDR3: CASSFSGGAIHEQFF. CDR3 DNA: TGTGCCAGCAGTTTTTCCGGGGGCGCTATCCATGAGCAGTTCTTC.

The chain has TRBV21-1 and TRBJ2-7; TRBD1, the table's D call, lacks a check against the DNA. TRBV21-1 is noted as a pseudogene. The length of the CDR3 is 16 residues. CDR3 in amino acids: CASSNRYPGQLNEQYF. CDR3 DNA sequence: TGTGCCAGCAGCAATCGTTACCCGGGACAGTTAAACGAGCAGTACTTC.

The gene calls are TRBV3-1 (or the pseudogene TRBV3-2) and TRBJ2-3, with D possibly called TRBD1 or TRBD2 (5 bases each). V gave up 6 bases and J gave up 1 base, with 11 bases separating them. This CDR3 comprises 14 residues. In germline, CDR1 is LGHDT, CDR2 YNNKEL (reference sequence). This chain's CDR3 is CASRRGAGTDTQYF. The CDR3 nucleotides read TGTGCCAGCAGGCGAGGGGCTGGCACAGATACGCAGTATTTT.

This chain uses TRBV7-2 with TRBJ1-2; 9 nucleotides agree with TRBD1. The V gene's germline CDR1 is SGHTA and CDR2 FQGNSA. This CDR3 is built from 16 residues. V trimming: 1 base; J trimming: 7 bases; junction bases outside the gene matches: 10. The DNA of the CDR3 is TGTGCCAGCAGCTTAGACGGACAGGGGTCGGTAATTGGCTACACCTTC. Translated: CASSLDGQGSVIGYTF.

This clone was recorded once. The chain has TRBV6-2 or TRBV6-3 and TRBJ2-1; TRBD2 matches at 7 bases. V gave up 2 bases and J gave up 8 bases; unmatched junction bases: 9. Germline CDR1 reads MNHEY; CDR2 reads SVGEGT. This CDR3 has 15 amino acids. The CDR3 region is CASSYASGGPYEQFF. The CDR3 DNA follows: TGTGCCAGCAGTTACGCTAGCGGAGGCCCCTATGAGCAGTTCTTC.

This clone was picked up a small number of times. V usage is TRBV7-3 and J usage is TRBJ2-1; perhaps D is TRBD1 or TRBD2 (5 bases each). Germline V CDR1 and CDR2: SGHTA, FQGTGA. The CDR3 spans 15 residues. V was pared by 2 bases and J by 6 bases, with 14 bases between. CDR3 region: CASSLGPVGGNEQFF. Here the CDR3 DNA reads TGTGCCAGCAGCTTAGGCCCGGTTGGGGGCAATGAGCAGTTCTTC.

The chain has TRBV6-5 and TRBJ1-1, with 10 bases matching TRBD1. From germline, CDR1 is MNHEY and CDR2 SVGAGI. This CDR3 comprises 13 residues. V was pared by 6 bases and J by 4 bases, with 2 bases of the junction left unmatched. In nucleotides, the CDR3 is TGTGCCAGCAGGGACAGGGGGACCACTGAAGCTTTCTTT. Amino acid sequence: CASRDRGTTEAFF.

The chain uses TRBV11-3 and TRBJ2-7; the D gene is possibly TRBD2 (6 bases). Germline CDR1 and CDR2: SGHNT and YENEEA. The CDR3 consists of 14 residues. The V end was cut by 1 base, the J end by 0 bases, with 7 bases between. The CDR3 sequence is CASSLGGTSYEQYF. The CDR3 coding sequence is TGTGCCAGCAGCTTAGGCGGGACCTCCTACGAGCAGTACTTC.

This chain links TRBV13 with TRBJ2-4, with D maybe TRBD1 (6 bases). Germline CDR1 PRHDT, CDR2 FYEKMQ (reference sequence). Trimming removed 4 bases at V and 15 bases at J, with 22 bases between. The CDR3 is 14 amino acids. The CDR3, as DNA: TGTGCCAGCAGCTCACACGAGTCCCGGGACACCCCGTACTTC. Amino acid sequence: CASSSHESRDTPYF.

In nucleotides, the CDR3 is TGTGCCAGCAGTTTAATCGGGACAGGGAACACTGAAGCTTTCTTT. The encoded protein is CASSLIGTGNTEAFF. The chain uses TRBV27 and TRBJ1-1; TRBD1 agrees at 8 bases. The J segment lost 1 base and the V segment lost 2 bases, leaving 3 bases of the junction unmatched. CDR3 length: 15 residues. CDR1 and CDR2 from the germline V gene are MNHEY and SMNVEV (reference sequence).

The chain couples TRBV7-3 to TRBJ2-7; 12 bases match TRBD1. V shed 3 bases, J shed 3 bases, and the junction held 3 bases outside the gene matches. This CDR3 contains 15 residues. Germline CDR1 reads SGHTA; CDR2 reads FQGTGA. The CDR3 reads CASSLGQGADYEQYF. For the CDR3, the DNA is TGTGCCAGCAGCTTGGGACAGGGGGCGGACTACGAGCAGTACTTC.

The chain couples TRBV9 to TRBJ1-1, with D unclear. This CDR3 has 13 residues. Germline CDR1 reads SGDLS; CDR2 reads YYNGEE. V lost 4 bases and J 5 bases, leaving 12 bases between the germline ends. CDR3 protein: CASSPLGRTEAFF. The CDR3 nucleotides are TGTGCCAGCAGCCCCCTGGGGAGGACTGAAGCTTTCTTT.

J is TRBJ2-7 and V is TRBV4-2, with 8 bases matching TRBD2. The germline CDR1 and CDR2 sequences are LGHNA and YNFKEQ. The CDR3 runs to 15 residues. Trimming at V came to 0 bases and at J to 5 bases, leaving 6 bases not matched to a gene. The CDR3 loop reads CASSQDLAGSDEQYF. The CDR3 nucleotides are TGTGCCAGCAGCCAAGACCTAGCGGGTTCGGACGAGCAGTACTTC.

The rearrangement links TRBV9 to TRBJ1-2; maybe TRBD1 (6 bases). Germline loops: CDR1 SGDLS, CDR2 YYNGEE. V lost 0 bases and J 8 bases, leaving 17 bases between the germline ends. The CDR3 sequence is 15 residues long. The chain's CDR3 is CASSVDLNRAGGYTF. DNA for the CDR3: TGTGCCAGCAGCGTAGATTTAAACAGGGCGGGCGGCTACACCTTC.

The chain recombines TRBV12-2 with TRBJ2-1; TRBD1, the table's D call, was not compared with the DNA. TRBV12-2 is a recognized pseudogene. The CDR3 runs 15 residues. CDR3 DNA: TGTGCAAGTCGCTTACCAGGGGTAGGATCCAATGAGCAGTTCTTC. The encoded protein is CASRLPGVGSNEQFF.

This chain connects TRBV11-2 to TRBJ2-5; D might be TRBD2 (5 bases). Germline CDR1 reads SGHAT; CDR2 reads FQNNGV. The V end lost 2 bases, the J end lost 3 bases, and 7 bases lay between the germline ends. This CDR3 is 13 amino acids long. CDR3 sequence: CASSLFGKETQYF. The CDR3 bases are TGTGCCAGCAGCTTATTCGGGAAAGAGACCCAGTACTTC.

This chain links TRBV7-9 with TRBJ2-7; 8 nucleotides agree with TRBD2. CDR1 SEHNR and CDR2 FQNEAQ come from the germline V gene (reference sequence). The CDR3 sequence is 18 residues long. With V trimmed by 5 bases and J by 0 bases, 15 bases remained unmatched. The CDR3 loop reads CASSEVPLAGRSSYEQYF. CDR3 nucleotide sequence: TGTGCCAGCAGCGAGGTCCCGCTAGCGGGCCGCTCCTCCTACGAGCAGTACTTC. Using reference TRBV7-9 and TRBJ2-7 for the parts outside the CDR3, the full variable domain is DTGVSQNPRHKITKRGQNVTFRCDPISEHNRLYWYRQTLGQGPEFLTYFQNEAQLEKSRLLSDRFSAERPKGSFSTLEIQRTEQGDSAMYLCASSEVPLAGRSSYEQYFGPGTRLTVT.